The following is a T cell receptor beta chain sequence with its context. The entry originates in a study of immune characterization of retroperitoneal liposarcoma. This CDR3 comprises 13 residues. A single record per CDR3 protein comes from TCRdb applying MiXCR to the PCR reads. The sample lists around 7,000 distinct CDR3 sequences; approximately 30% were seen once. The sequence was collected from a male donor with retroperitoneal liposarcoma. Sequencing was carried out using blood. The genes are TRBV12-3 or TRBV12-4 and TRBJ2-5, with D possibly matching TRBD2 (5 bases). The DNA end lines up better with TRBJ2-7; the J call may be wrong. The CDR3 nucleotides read TGTGCCAGCATGGATCCCGGCGGGTACGAGCAGTACTTC. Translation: CASMDPGGYEQYF.